The clone carrying this TCR beta chain has ten or more counts. Its antigen is not known. This entry is derived from a study of beta chain features in type 1 diabetes. Study-wide background: Examination spanned about 110 million sorted cells from all samples.

Findings and limits, study-wide: Researchers report that Type 1 diabetes patients had moderately but significantly shorter TCRB CDR3s across all four CD4+ subsets.

Since all of the isolated RNA was reverse transcribed, expressed TCRB transcripts were what got sequenced. The average read count of naive, central memory and regulatory T cell samples was approximately 3.5 million. The repertoire was sequenced with immunoSEQ multiplex PCR; TCRdb's copy has only in-frame clones and lacks some. The sample has nearly 350,000 clones; roughly a tenth are singletons. Trimming removed 7 bases at V and 5 bases at J, with 9 bases between. Germline loops: CDR1 SNHLY, CDR2 FYNNEI. This CDR3 has 13 amino acids. The clonotype originates from a man aged 25 to 45 with type 1 diabetes. The chain links TRBV2 to TRBJ1-6; D unclear. The material sequenced was central memory CD4+ T cells from blood. CDR3 bases: TGTGCCAGCAAGGCGGACCATAATTCACCCCTCCACTTT. Residues: CASKADHNSPLHF.